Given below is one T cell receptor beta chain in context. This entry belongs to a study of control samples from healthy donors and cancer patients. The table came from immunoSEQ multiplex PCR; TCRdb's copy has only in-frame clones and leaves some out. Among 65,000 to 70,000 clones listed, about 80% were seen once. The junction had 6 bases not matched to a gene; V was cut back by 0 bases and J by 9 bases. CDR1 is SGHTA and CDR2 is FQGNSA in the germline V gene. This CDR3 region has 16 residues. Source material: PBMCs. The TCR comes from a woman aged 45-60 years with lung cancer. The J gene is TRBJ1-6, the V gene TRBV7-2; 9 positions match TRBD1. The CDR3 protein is CASSLAGTGLGSPLHF. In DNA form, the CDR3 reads TGTGCCAGCAGCTTAGCCGGGACAGGGTTAGGTTCACCCCTCCACTTT.